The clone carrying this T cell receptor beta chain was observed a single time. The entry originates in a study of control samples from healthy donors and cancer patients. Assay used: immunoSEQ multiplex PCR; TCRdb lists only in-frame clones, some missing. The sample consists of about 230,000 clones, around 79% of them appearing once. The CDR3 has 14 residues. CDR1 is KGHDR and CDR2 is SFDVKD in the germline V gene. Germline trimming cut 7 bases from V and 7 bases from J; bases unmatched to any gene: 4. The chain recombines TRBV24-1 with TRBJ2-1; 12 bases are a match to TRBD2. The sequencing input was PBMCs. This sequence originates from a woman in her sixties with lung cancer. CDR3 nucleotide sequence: TGTGCCACCAGCCCTAGCGGGGGGGTAAATGAGCAGTTCTTC. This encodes CATSPSGGVNEQFF.